A single sample is the source of the 5 T cell receptor beta chains below, sequenced in a study of cytomegalovirus exposure and HLA in healthy donors. A multiplex PCR was run with 60 Vbeta primers and 13 Jbeta primers. Data came from immunoSEQ multiplex PCR; TCRdb stores just in-frame clones and leaves some out. The table has 85,000 to 100,000 clones, about 89% seen once. The sample was PBMCs. Source of these receptors: a man younger than 45 in good health and CMV-seropositive.

The gene calls are TRBV11-2 and TRBJ1-5; possible D gene TRBD1, 5 bases. Trimming took 5 bases from V and 2 from J, leaving 19 bases between them. Germline V gene lookup returns CDR1 SGHAT and CDR2 FQNNGV. The CDR3 is made up of 17 amino acids. The CDR3 DNA is TGTGCCAGCAGCCCCCTCGGGGGTTCGGTTGGCAATCAGCCCCAGCATTTT. It is translated as CASSPLGGSVGNQPQHF.

V is TRBV5-8 and J is TRBJ2-2; D is possibly TRBD1 (6 bases). Germline CDR1 is SGHTS and CDR2 is YDEGEE. Trimming pared 3 bases from V and 0 bases from J, leaving 15 bases between. The CDR3 extends over 17 amino acids. The CDR3 DNA reads as TGTGCCAGCAGCTCGGAACCGGACAGACCGAACACCGGGGAGCTGTTTTTT. Translation gives CASSSEPDRPNTGELFF.

The rearrangement uses TRBV2 and TRBJ1-2, with a weak D call TRBD1 (5 bases). The germline V and J ends were trimmed by 6 bases and 5 bases, with 22 bases remaining between them. There are 16 residues in the CDR3. Germline assignment: CDR1 SNHLY and CDR2 FYNNEI. CDR3 DNA: TGTGCCAGCAGCGCTAGTGGGCTGCCGGGGGATTATGGCTACACCTTC. The encoded protein is CASSASGLPGDYGYTF.

The gene calls are TRBV27 and TRBJ1-5, with TRBD1 matching 8 bases. Germline CDR1 and CDR2: MNHEY and SMNVEV (reference sequence). Trimming took 5 bases from V and 3 from J; bases not matched to a gene: 6. There are 15 residues in the CDR3. The CDR3 reads CASSSRTGINQPQHF. The CDR3 DNA follows: TGTGCCAGCAGTAGCAGGACAGGGATCAATCAGCCCCAGCATTTT.

The chain recombines TRBV28 with TRBJ2-6; 7 bases agree with TRBD1. CDR1 and CDR2 from the germline V gene are MDHEN and SYDVKM. The ends lost 4 bases at V and 3 bases at J; junction bases unmatched: 3. The CDR3 loop spans 15 amino acids. Written as DNA, the CDR3 is TGTGCCAGCAGTTCGACAGGGAGTGGGGCCAACGTCCTGACTTTC. Protein: CASSSTGSGANVLTF.